This TCR beta chain was recorded in a study of blood T cell repertoires in COVID-19. Background on the study: The samples span acute and convalescent COVID-19 from the United States, Italy and Spain. Sources were T cells, B-cell-depleted T cells, or PBMCs; the material itself was cDNA or gDNA.

TCRdb's copy holds only in-frame clones and misses some; the assay was immunoSEQ multiplex PCR. Of 200,000 to 250,000 clones detected, roughly 88% appear once; the ten largest clones hold around 3.8%. Enrollees, roughly 18 to 89 years old, lived in 24 US areas. Participants' reported clinical history set cohort assignment. Sequences were obtained from PBMCs or T cells enriched from blood (not recorded which). The sequence derives from a woman aged 40 to 49 with acute COVID-19.

The CDR3 region has the DNA TGTGCCAGCAGCGGGGGACAGGGGGATTTGAGGACGCAGTATTTT. Protein product: CASSGGQGDLRTQYF. The chain carries TRBV5-8 and TRBJ2-3, with 11 nucleotides matching TRBD1. The CDR3 runs to 15 residues. Per the germline V gene, CDR1 is SGHTS and CDR2 is YDEGEE. The J segment lost 9 bases and the V segment lost 4 bases, leaving 10 bases of the junction unmatched.